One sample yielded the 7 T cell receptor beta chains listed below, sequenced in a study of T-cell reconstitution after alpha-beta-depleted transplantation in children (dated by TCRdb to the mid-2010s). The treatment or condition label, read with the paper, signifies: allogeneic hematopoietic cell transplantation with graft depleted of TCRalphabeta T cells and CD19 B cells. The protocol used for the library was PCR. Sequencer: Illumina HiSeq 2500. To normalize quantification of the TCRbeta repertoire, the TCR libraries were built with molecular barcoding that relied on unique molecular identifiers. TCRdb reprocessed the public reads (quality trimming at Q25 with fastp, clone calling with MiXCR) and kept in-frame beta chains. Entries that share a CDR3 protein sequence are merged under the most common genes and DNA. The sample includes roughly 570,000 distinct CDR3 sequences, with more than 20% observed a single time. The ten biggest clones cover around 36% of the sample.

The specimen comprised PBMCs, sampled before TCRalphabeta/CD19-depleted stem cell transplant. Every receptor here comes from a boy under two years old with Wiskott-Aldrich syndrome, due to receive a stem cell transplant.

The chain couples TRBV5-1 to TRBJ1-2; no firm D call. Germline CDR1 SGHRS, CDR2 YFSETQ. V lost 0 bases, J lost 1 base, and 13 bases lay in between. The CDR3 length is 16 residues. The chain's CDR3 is CASSLGLGQSNYGYTF. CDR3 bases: TGCGCCAGCAGCTTGGGACTCGGTCAGAGTAACTATGGCTACACCTTC.

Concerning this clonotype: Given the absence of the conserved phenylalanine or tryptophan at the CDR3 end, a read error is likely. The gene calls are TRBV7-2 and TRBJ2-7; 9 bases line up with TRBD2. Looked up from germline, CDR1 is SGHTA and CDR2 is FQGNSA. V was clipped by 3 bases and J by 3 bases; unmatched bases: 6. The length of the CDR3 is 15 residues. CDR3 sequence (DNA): TGTGCCAGCAGCTTTGGAGCGGGAGGAAACTACGAGCAGTACCTC. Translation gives CASSFGAGGNYEQYL.

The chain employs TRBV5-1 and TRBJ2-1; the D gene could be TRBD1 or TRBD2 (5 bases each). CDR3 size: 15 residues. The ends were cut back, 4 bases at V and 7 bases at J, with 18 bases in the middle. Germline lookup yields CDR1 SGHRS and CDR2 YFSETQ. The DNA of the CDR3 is TGCGCCAGCAGCCCAGTGAGGGGTTCAGCGAATGAGCAGTTCTTC. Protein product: CASSPVRGSANEQFF.

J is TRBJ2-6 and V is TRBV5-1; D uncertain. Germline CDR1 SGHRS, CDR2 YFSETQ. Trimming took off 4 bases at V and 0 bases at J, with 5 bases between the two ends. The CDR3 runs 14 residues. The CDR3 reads CASSPTSGANVLTF. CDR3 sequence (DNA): TGCGCCAGCAGCCCAACCTCTGGGGCCAACGTCCTGACTTTC. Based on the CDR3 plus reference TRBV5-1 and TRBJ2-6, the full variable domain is KAGVTQTPRYLIKTRGQQVTLSCSPISGHRSVSWYQQTPGQGLQFLFEYFSETQRNKGNFPGRFSGRQFSNSRSEMNVSTLELGDSALYLCASSPTSGANVLTFGAGSRLTVL.

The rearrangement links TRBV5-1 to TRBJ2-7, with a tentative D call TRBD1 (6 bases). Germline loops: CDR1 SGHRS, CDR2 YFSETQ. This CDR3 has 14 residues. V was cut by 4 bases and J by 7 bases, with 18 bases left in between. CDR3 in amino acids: CASSLTGTQGEQYF. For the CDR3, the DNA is TGCGCCAGCAGCCTGACCGGGACCCAGGGGGAGCAGTACTTC.

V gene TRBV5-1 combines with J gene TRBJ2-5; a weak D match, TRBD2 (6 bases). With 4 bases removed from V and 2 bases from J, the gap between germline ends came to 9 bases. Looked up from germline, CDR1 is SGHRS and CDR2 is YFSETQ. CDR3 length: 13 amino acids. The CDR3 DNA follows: TGCGCCAGCAGCGGGACTCCTCAAGAGACCCAGTACTTC. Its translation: CASSGTPQETQYF.

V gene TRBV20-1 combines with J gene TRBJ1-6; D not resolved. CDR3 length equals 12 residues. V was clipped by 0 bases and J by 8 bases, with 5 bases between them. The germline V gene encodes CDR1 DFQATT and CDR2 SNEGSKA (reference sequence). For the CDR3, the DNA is TGCAGTGCTAGAGATCAATATTCACCCCTCCACTTT. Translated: CSARDQYSPLHF.